These 6 T cell receptor beta chains were sequenced from one sample in a study of long-term antiretroviral therapy in people with HIV. Survey-level resolution applied to immunoSEQ assay v3.0. Sequencing used immunoSEQ multiplex PCR; TCRdb keeps in-frame clones, though not all of them. Of 20,000 to 25,000 clones detected, approximately 91% appear once; the ten largest clones hold approximately 5.9%. Sequencing was performed on unsorted PBMCs, taken 0.6 years after starting antiretroviral therapy. The receptors shown here come from a man aged 55 to 69 with HIV.

In this sample, this clone turned up a few times. The chain is built from TRBV4-1 and TRBJ1-2; D gene ambiguous. Germline assignment: CDR1 MGHRA and CDR2 YSYEKL. With 0 bases removed from V and 3 bases from J, the gap between germline ends came to 2 bases. The CDR3 length is 12 residues. CDR3 region: CASSQDYYGYTF. The CDR3 nucleotides are TGCGCCAGCAGCCAAGACTACTATGGCTACACCTTC.

The chain carries TRBV6-1 and TRBJ2-5; TRBD1 matches at 7 bases. Germline V CDR1 and CDR2: MNHNS, SASEGT. The CDR3 spans 15 residues. The trim removed 5 bases at V and 8 bases at J, leaving 14 bases unmatched. CDR3 region: CASSWDSRTEGTQYF. CDR3 coding DNA: TGTGCCAGCAGTTGGGACAGCAGGACCGAAGGAACCCAGTACTTC.

The genes are TRBV11-2 and TRBJ2-2; 12 bases agree with TRBD2. Germline-derived CDR1 and CDR2 are SGHAT and FQNNGV. The V and J ends lost 5 bases and 5 bases, in that order; junction bases with no gene match: 12. The CDR3 sequence is 18 residues long. CDR3 sequence: CASSPKRLAGGPTGELFF. The CDR3 region has the DNA TGTGCCAGCAGCCCGAAACGTCTAGCGGGAGGGCCGACCGGGGAGCTGTTTTTT.

As DNA, the CDR3 is TGCGCCAGCGGACTAGCGGGGGGGGGTACGCAGTATTTT. This codes for CASGLAGGGTQYF. The chain recombines TRBV4-3 with TRBJ2-3; 15 bases fit TRBD2. Germline assignment: CDR1 LGHNA and CDR2 YSLEER. CDR3 length: 13 amino acids. V lost 8 bases to trimming and J lost 8 bases; unmatched junction nucleotides: 2.

The V and J genes are TRBV5-1 and TRBJ1-6; 12 positions agree with TRBD1. CDR1 and CDR2 (germline): SGHRS, YFSETQ. V shed 4 bases and J 9 bases; nucleotides not matched to a gene: 5. The CDR3 runs to 15 residues. CDR3 residues: CASSPGGQGASPLHF. CDR3 in DNA: TGCGCCAGCAGCCCGGGGGGACAGGGGGCTTCACCCCTCCACTTT.

The chain employs TRBV2 and TRBJ1-1; TRBD1 might be the D (6 bases). The CDR3 spans 14 residues. Germline V CDR1 and CDR2: SNHLY, FYNNEI. Trimming pared 1 base from V and 7 bases from J, leaving 13 bases between. CDR3 bases: TGTGCCAGCAGTGAAGATCTCCCAGGGGATGAAGCTTTCTTT. It encodes CASSEDLPGDEAFF.